This T cell receptor (beta chain) is from a study of spatial heterogeneity in lung cancer. At the level of the study: Unique TCR and UMI combinations averaged more than ten appearances each in raw reads. Broader study findings: In tumors, expanded intratumoral alpha and beta TCR counts tracked mutation counts.

Within the sample, this clonotype is medium-sized. As yet, its antigen is unknown. Since it is a stray read in a library aimed at alpha chains, this beta chain has a size that is not meaningful. Unique molecular identifiers, one per molecule, were present on every TCR cDNA molecule. In TCRdb, the 5' RACE reads were re-called with MiXCR into one record per CDR3 protein. The sample lists around 3,500 distinct CDR3 sequences, approximately 25% seen once, with around 13% in the top ten. The ends lost 6 bases at V and 2 bases at J; junction bases unmatched: 7. The V gene's germline CDR1 is DFQATT and CDR2 SNEGSKA (reference sequence). The CDR3 contains 14 residues. Specified time point: sample taken at primary tumor resection. Whole RNA obtained from tumor, nontumor lung or frozen PBMC underwent sequencing without sorting.

The rearrangement uses TRBV20-1 and TRBJ2-3, with 8 bases identical to TRBD2. The sequencing used lung tumor tissue, collected at surgery. The origin of this receptor is a male donor with early-stage non-small cell lung cancer. CDR3 DNA: TGCAGTGCAACCCCGGGACTAGACACAGATACGCAGTATTTT. This encodes CSATPGLDTDTQYF.